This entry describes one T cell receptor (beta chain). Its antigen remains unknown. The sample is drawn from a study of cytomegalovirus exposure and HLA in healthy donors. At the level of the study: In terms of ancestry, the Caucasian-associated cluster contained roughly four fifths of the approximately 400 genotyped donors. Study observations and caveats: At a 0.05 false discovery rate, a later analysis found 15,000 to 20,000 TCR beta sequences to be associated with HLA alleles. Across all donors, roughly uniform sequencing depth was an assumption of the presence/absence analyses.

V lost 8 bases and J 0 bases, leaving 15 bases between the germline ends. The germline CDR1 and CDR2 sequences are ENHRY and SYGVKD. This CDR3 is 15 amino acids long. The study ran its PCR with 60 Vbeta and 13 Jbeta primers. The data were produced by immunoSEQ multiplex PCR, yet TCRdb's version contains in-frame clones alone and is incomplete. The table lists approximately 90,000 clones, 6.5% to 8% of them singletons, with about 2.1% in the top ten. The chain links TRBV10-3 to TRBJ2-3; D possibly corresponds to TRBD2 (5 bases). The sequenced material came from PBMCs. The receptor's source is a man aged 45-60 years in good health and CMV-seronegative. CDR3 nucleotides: TGTGCCATCTCCTACGAGCGGATTAGCACAGATACGCAGTATTTT. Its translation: CAISYERISTDTQYF.